What follows are 32 T cell receptor beta chains derived from one specimen sequenced in a study of cytomegalovirus exposure and HLA in healthy donors. The method was immunoSEQ multiplex PCR; TCRdb's version includes in-frame clones alone and lacks a portion of them. The table has 100,000 to 150,000 clones, 80% to 90% seen once. Sequencing input: PBMCs. These receptors were obtained from a woman aged 18 to 35 in good health and CMV-seronegative.

J is TRBJ2-5 and V is TRBV5-1; D unclear. The CDR3 covers 16 residues. Trimming took off 1 base at V and 4 bases at J, with 17 bases between the two ends. Germline V gene sequence: CDR1 SGHRS, CDR2 YFSETQ. CDR3 in DNA: TGCGCCAGCAGCTTGTCTTCCCTCCAGACGGGAGAGACCCAGTACTTC. Encoded protein: CASSLSSLQTGETQYF.

V is TRBV2 and J is TRBJ2-6; tentatively, D is TRBD2 (6 bases). The CDR3 is 12 residues long. CDR1 and CDR2 from the germline V gene are SNHLY and FYNNEI. V lost 11 bases, J lost 10 bases, and 15 bases lay in between. The CDR3 nucleotides read TGTGCCCCGGGGGTCGTGAAAAACGTCCTGACTTTC. Translating it yields CAPGVVKNVLTF.

The chain employs TRBV2 and TRBJ2-1, with no clear D. Germline CDR1 SNHLY, CDR2 FYNNEI. V lost 3 bases and J lost 8, with 14 bases in between. The CDR3 has 14 amino acids. The CDR3 DNA reads TGTGCCAGCAGTGATCGGCCGGGTTGGGATGAGCAGTTCTTC. It yields the protein CASSDRPGWDEQFF.

CDR3 amino acids: CASSFRGADTQYF. CDR3 bases: TGCGCCAGCAGCTTCAGGGGTGCAGATACGCAGTATTTT. The chain links TRBV5-1 to TRBJ2-3, with a weak D call TRBD1 (6 bases). Germline CDR1 SGHRS, CDR2 YFSETQ. CDR3 length: 13 residues. V was pared by 2 bases and J by 4 bases, with 8 bases between. Full variable domain (outside the CDR3, taken from reference TRBV5-1 and TRBJ2-3): KAGVTQTPRYLIKTRGQQVTLSCSPISGHRSVSWYQQTPGQGLQFLFEYFSETQRNKGNFPGRFSGRQFSNSRSEMNVSTLELGDSALYLCASSFRGADTQYFGPGTRLTVL.

CDR3 coding DNA: TGTGCCAGCAGTTACACCTATGGACTAGGACGCGAGCAGTTCTTC. Translated: CASSYTYGLGREQFF. V and J are TRBV27 and TRBJ2-1; 7 positions match TRBD2. From germline, CDR1 is MNHEY and CDR2 SMNVEV (reference sequence). The CDR3 is 15 residues long. The V gene end was trimmed by 4 bases and the J gene end by 10 bases; junction bases not matched to a gene: 13.

CDR3 loop: CASSQQTGGHDEQFF. In DNA form, the CDR3 reads TGCGCCAGCAGCCAACAGACAGGGGGCCACGATGAGCAGTTCTTC. The chain combines TRBV4-1 with TRBJ2-1; 10 positions match TRBD1. Per the germline V gene, CDR1 is MGHRA and CDR2 is YSYEKL. The CDR3 loop spans 15 amino acids. The V segment lost 2 bases and the J segment 8 bases; nucleotides outside the gene matches: 6.

The CDR3 DNA is TGTGCCATCGCCCAGGGGGATAACACTGAAGCTTTCTTT. The encoded protein is CAIAQGDNTEAFF. The chain couples TRBV6-6 to TRBJ1-1; 7 bases are a match to TRBD1. The CDR3 covers 13 residues. Germline V lookup: CDR1 MNHNY, CDR2 SVGAGI (reference sequence). V lost 10 bases, J lost 2 bases, and 7 bases stayed unmatched.

The rearrangement links TRBV7-2 to TRBJ2-5, with D possibly matching TRBD1 (6 bases). V was clipped by 1 base and J by 3 bases, with 12 bases between them. From germline, CDR1 is SGHTA and CDR2 FQGNSA. The CDR3 consists of 15 residues. CDR3 loop: CASSLVWDNKETQYF. For the CDR3, the DNA is TGTGCCAGCAGCTTAGTGTGGGACAATAAAGAGACCCAGTACTTC.

The chain has TRBV5-4 and TRBJ1-1; 9 bases map to TRBD1. Per the germline V gene, CDR1 is SGHNT and CDR2 is YYREEE (reference sequence). The CDR3 is 17 residues long. J lost 1 base, V lost 3 bases, and 10 bases had no gene match. CDR3 DNA: TGTGCCAGCAGCTCCTCTCTGGGGACAGGGCAGAACACTGAAGCTTTCTTT. Protein: CASSSSLGTGQNTEAFF.

This clone has a handful of counts. DNA for the CDR3: TGCGCCAGCAGCGACTGGCCTGGAAATGAGCAGTTCTTC. This translates into CASSDWPGNEQFF. The chain links TRBV5-1 to TRBJ2-1; D ambiguous. CDR1 SGHRS and CDR2 YFSETQ come from the germline V gene. This CDR3 region has 13 residues. V shed 4 bases and J shed 7 bases, with 12 bases lying between them.

The chain carries TRBV5-6 and TRBJ1-1; 11 bases fit TRBD1. CDR3 length: 17 amino acids. J gave up 5 bases and V 1 base, and 10 bases lay outside the gene matches. Germline V gives CDR1 SGHDT, CDR2 YYEEEE. The DNA of the CDR3 is TGTGCCAGCAGCTTGTCGGACAGGGGGCACCTTGGTACTGAAGCTTTCTTT. Protein sequence: CASSLSDRGHLGTEAFF.

The count of this clone is one. Here the CDR3 DNA reads TGTGCCAGCAGTGAAGATGGGGGCTTTCAGCCCCAGCATTTT. Amino acids: CASSEDGGFQPQHF. This chain connects TRBV6-1 to TRBJ1-5; D is possibly TRBD1 (6 bases). This CDR3 contains 14 residues. Germline assignment: CDR1 MNHNS and CDR2 SASEGT. The germline V and J ends were trimmed by 1 base and 6 bases, with 10 bases remaining between them.

The rearrangement links TRBV15 to TRBJ1-1; 7 nucleotides match TRBD1. V was pared by 0 bases and J by 4 bases, with 5 bases of the junction left unmatched. In germline, CDR1 is LNHNV, CDR2 YYDKDF (reference sequence). This CDR3 spans 15 amino acids. CDR3 coding DNA: TGTGCCACCAGCAGAGATTATGCAGGGGGCACTGAAGCTTTCTTT. Its translation is CATSRDYAGGTEAFF.

V usage is TRBV5-4 and J usage is TRBJ2-1, with a tentative D call TRBD1 (6 bases). V was trimmed by 2 bases and J by 0 bases, leaving 12 bases between them. The CDR3 is made up of 16 amino acids. Germline CDR1 reads SGHNT; CDR2 reads YYREEE (reference sequence). Written as DNA, the CDR3 is TGTGCCAGCAGCTTTCCAGACAGGAGCTCCTACAATGAGCAGTTCTTC. Residues: CASSFPDRSSYNEQFF.

This clone has a single count. The V gene is TRBV2, the J gene TRBJ2-7; the D gene is possibly TRBD1 (5 bases). Germline V gene lookup returns CDR1 SNHLY and CDR2 FYNNEI. V was cut by 4 bases and J by 3 bases, with 10 bases left in between. The CDR3 loop spans 13 amino acids. The CDR3, as DNA: TGTGCCAGCAGTGGTGGGCAGGGCTACGAGCAGTACTTC. Amino acid sequence: CASSGGQGYEQYF.

This clone was found once. This chain uses TRBV7-9 with TRBJ1-4, with D tentatively TRBD1 (6 bases). V lost 8 bases and J 9 bases, leaving 16 bases between the germline ends. Germline values: CDR1 SEHNR, CDR2 FQNEAQ (reference sequence). The CDR3 has 13 residues. CDR3 in amino acids: CASSRAGAQKLFF. The CDR3 DNA reads TGTGCCAGCTCCCGGGCAGGGGCTCAAAAACTGTTTTTT.

This chain uses TRBV11-2 with TRBJ2-1; D is perhaps TRBD1 (5 bases). Looked up from germline, CDR1 is SGHAT and CDR2 is FQNNGV. The CDR3 loop spans 15 amino acids. V lost 2 bases and J 6 bases, leaving 14 bases between the germline ends. Written as DNA, the CDR3 is TGTGCCAGCAGCTTATTCAGGGCGGTGGGCAATGAGCAGTTCTTC. Translated, it gives CASSLFRAVGNEQFF. The full variable domain, with the rest looked up from reference TRBV11-2 and TRBJ2-1, is EAGVAQSPRYKIIEKRQSVAFWCNPISGHATLYWYQQILGQGPKLLIQFQNNGVVDDSQLPKDRFSAERLKGVDSTLKIQPAKLEDSAVYLCASSLFRAVGNEQFFGPGTRLTVL.

The CDR3 spells CASSLFSGNQPQHF. The CDR3 DNA reads TGTGCCAGCAGCTTGTTCTCGGGCAATCAGCCCCAGCATTTT. The chain joins TRBV5-6 to TRBJ1-5, with D unclear. Trimming stripped 1 base from V and 2 bases from J, with 7 bases between. Germline CDR1 is SGHDT and CDR2 is YYEEEE. This CDR3 comprises 14 residues. Together with reference TRBV5-6 and TRBJ1-5, the CDR3 gives the full variable domain: DAGVTQSPTHLIKTRGQQVTLRCSPKSGHDTVSWYQQALGQGPQFIFQYYEEEERQRGNFPDRFSGHQFPNYSSELNVNALLLGDSALYLCASSLFSGNQPQHFGDGTRLSIL.

The CDR3 loop reads CASILRGSGQETQYF. In nucleotides, the CDR3 is TGTGCCAGCATTCTGCGGGGTAGCGGCCAAGAGACCCAGTACTTC. The V call is TRBV2, the J call TRBJ2-5; maybe TRBD2 (6 bases). The CDR3 consists of 15 residues. Deletions cut 7 bases from V and 1 base from J, with 16 bases between. Germline V CDR1 and CDR2: SNHLY, FYNNEI.

V usage is TRBV7-2 and J usage is TRBJ1-2; D possibly corresponds to TRBD1 (5 bases). The CDR3 spans 15 residues. V was clipped by 1 base and J by 4 bases, with 13 bases between them. The germline V gene has CDR1 SGHTA and CDR2 FQGNSA. In DNA, the CDR3 is TGTGCCAGCAGCTTAGGGGGCCAAGGAACCTATGGCTACACCTTC. It codes for CASSLGGQGTYGYTF.

V and J are TRBV28 and TRBJ1-2, with 7 bases lining up with TRBD1. J was trimmed by 4 bases and V by 5 bases; bases with no gene match: 4. Germline V gene lookup returns CDR1 MDHEN and CDR2 SYDVKM. The CDR3 is 13 residues long. CDR3 in DNA: TGTGCCAGCAGTCCGGACAGGATCTATGGCTACACCTTC. It translates to CASSPDRIYGYTF.

The rearrangement joins TRBV5-1 to TRBJ2-1; 8 bases are shared with TRBD2. Germline V gives CDR1 SGHRS, CDR2 YFSETQ. This CDR3 contains 18 residues. J gave up 5 bases and V 0 bases, and 13 bases lay outside the gene matches. CDR3 bases: TGCGCCAGCAGCTTGGGTTTGGGGGGCATAGCGGGGCACAATGAGCAGTTCTTC. It encodes CASSLGLGGIAGHNEQFF.

V and J are TRBV4-2 and TRBJ2-3, with 12 bases aligning to TRBD1. This CDR3 has 19 residues. Trimming at V came to 3 bases and at J to 6 bases, leaving 16 bases not matched to a gene. Germline-derived CDR1 and CDR2 are LGHNA and YNFKEQ. In nucleotides, the CDR3 is TGTGCCAGCAGCCAGAGAACCGGGACAGGGGGCGCAGTGGGGGATACGCAGTATTTT. Residues: CASSQRTGTGGAVGDTQYF.

This chain links TRBV6-1 with TRBJ2-7, with TRBD1 matching over 7 bases. Germline CDR1 and CDR2: MNHNS and SASEGT. The CDR3 extends over 11 amino acids. Losses at the gene ends were 5 bases for V and 10 bases for J; bases not matched to a gene: 5. The CDR3 loop is CASSFGTAQYF. CDR3 nucleotide sequence: TGTGCCAGCAGTTTCGGGACAGCCCAGTACTTC.

The J gene is TRBJ2-1, the V gene TRBV6-1; 9 bases map to TRBD2. Losses at the gene ends were 6 bases for V and 0 bases for J; bases not matched to a gene: 3. Per the germline V gene, CDR1 is MNHNS and CDR2 is SASEGT. This CDR3 is built from 15 residues. DNA for the CDR3: TGTGCCAGCAGATTTAGCGGGAGCTCCTACAATGAGCAGTTCTTC. Protein: CASRFSGSSYNEQFF.

This rearrangement joins TRBV27 to TRBJ1-5, with D hard to call. The germline V and J ends were trimmed by 4 bases and 3 bases, with 16 bases remaining between them. The V gene's germline CDR1 is MNHEY and CDR2 SMNVEV (reference sequence). The CDR3 covers 16 residues. The CDR3 DNA sequence: TGTGCCAGCAGTTATGTAGGGATCGGGGACAATCAGCCCCAGCATTTT. It translates to CASSYVGIGDNQPQHF.

This clone was observed once. This chain connects TRBV5-1 to TRBJ1-1; D is uncertain. V lost 5 bases to trimming and J lost 1 base, with 9 bases between them. CDR1 and CDR2 from the germline V gene are SGHRS and YFSETQ. The CDR3 length is 13 residues. The CDR3 here is CASSPRQNTEAFF. Written as DNA, the CDR3 is TGCGCCAGCAGTCCGCGACAGAACACTGAAGCTTTCTTT.

The chain combines TRBV6-6 with TRBJ2-7; 10 bases fit TRBD2. The V gene's germline CDR1 is MNHNY and CDR2 SVGAGI (reference sequence). Losses at the gene ends were 6 bases for V and 7 bases for J; bases not matched to a gene: 12. CDR3 length: 15 amino acids. CDR3 sequence: CASSPSKATSGEQYV. DNA of the CDR3: TGTGCCAGCAGCCCTAGTAAAGCGACTAGCGGGGAGCAGTACGTC.

V gene TRBV5-1 combines with J gene TRBJ1-1, with D tentatively TRBD1 (6 bases). The CDR3 is made up of 15 amino acids. V gave up 1 base and J gave up 1 base, with 11 bases separating them. Germline assignment: CDR1 SGHRS and CDR2 YFSETQ. The CDR3 coding sequence is TGCGCCAGCAGCTTGTCGGACAGTCAGAACACTGAAGCTTTCTTT. Protein: CASSLSDSQNTEAFF.

The rearrangement links TRBV7-9 to TRBJ1-6, with D perhaps matching TRBD1 (6 bases). Trimming pared 2 bases from V and 7 bases from J, leaving 15 bases between. The germline gives CDR1 SEHNR, CDR2 FQNEAQ (reference sequence). This CDR3 spans 16 amino acids. The CDR3 nucleotides are TGTGCCAGCAGCTTACCAATACAGGGAACCAATTCACCCCTCCACTTT. Translation gives CASSLPIQGTNSPLHF.

Here the CDR3 DNA reads TGTGCCAGTATCAGCGGGAGTTCCTACAATGAGCAGTTCTTC. Protein sequence: CASISGSSYNEQFF. This rearrangement joins TRBV19 to TRBJ2-1, with TRBD2 matching 8 bases. Trimming removed 7 bases from V and 1 base from J; junction bases left unmatched: 3. Germline-derived CDR1 and CDR2 are LNHDA and SQIVND (reference sequence). CDR3 size: 14 residues.

The genes are TRBV5-1 and TRBJ2-5; 11 bases align to TRBD2. Germline trimming cut 4 bases from V and 1 base from J; bases unmatched to any gene: 6. The CDR3 extends over 16 amino acids. CDR1 and CDR2 from the germline V gene are SGHRS and YFSETQ. Written as DNA, the CDR3 is TGCGCCAGCAGCCAGGGACTAGCGGCCTTCCAAGAGACCCAGTACTTC. Translated, it gives CASSQGLAAFQETQYF.